The sequence of this T cell receptor beta chain was determined in a study of T cell repertoires and HLA-DP antigens. Study information: Donor ages ranged from 18-to-29 to 60-to-69; a couple of men, one woman.

Sequencing was performed with immunoSEQ multiplex PCR; in TCRdb, only in-frame clones are kept and a portion is missing. The sample has 75,000 to 90,000 clones, around 86% seen once; the top ten hold 1.7%. The V and J ends lost 3 bases and 2 bases respectively, with 16 bases between them. The CDR3 contains 16 residues. The germline V gene has CDR1 SGHRS and CDR2 YFSETQ. A note on this clone: Its target is not known.

This TCR was recovered from a man aged 45 to 65 in good health and CMV-seronegative. Sequencing input: CD4+ T cells from PBMCs. The rearrangement links TRBV5-1 to TRBJ2-3; the D gene could be TRBD1 or TRBD2 (6 bases each). CDR3 sequence: CASSWGAGRNTDTQYF. The DNA for the CDR3 is TGCGCCAGCAGCTGGGGGGCAGGGCGCAACACAGATACGCAGTATTTT.